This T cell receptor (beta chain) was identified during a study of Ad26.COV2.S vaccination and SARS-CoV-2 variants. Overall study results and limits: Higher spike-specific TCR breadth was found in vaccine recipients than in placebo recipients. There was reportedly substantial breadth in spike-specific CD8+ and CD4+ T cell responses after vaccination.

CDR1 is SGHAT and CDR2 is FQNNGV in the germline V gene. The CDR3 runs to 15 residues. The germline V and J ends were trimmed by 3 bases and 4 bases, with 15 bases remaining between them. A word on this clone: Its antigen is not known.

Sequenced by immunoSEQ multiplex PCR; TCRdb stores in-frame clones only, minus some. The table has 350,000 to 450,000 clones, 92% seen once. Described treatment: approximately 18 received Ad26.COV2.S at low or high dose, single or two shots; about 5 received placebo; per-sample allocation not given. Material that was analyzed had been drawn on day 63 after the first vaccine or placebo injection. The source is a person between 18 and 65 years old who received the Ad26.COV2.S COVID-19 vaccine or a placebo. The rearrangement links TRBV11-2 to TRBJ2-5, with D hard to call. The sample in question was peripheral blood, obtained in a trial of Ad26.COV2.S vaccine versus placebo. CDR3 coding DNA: TGTGCCAGCAGCTTCCAGGCAGGAGCGACAGAGACCCAGTACTTC. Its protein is CASSFQAGATETQYF.